This T cell receptor beta chain was captured in a study of cytomegalovirus exposure and HLA in healthy donors (dated by TCRdb to about 2017). A note on the overall study: According to an earlier analysis of 587 of the donors, about 170 million T cells yielded roughly 110 million unique TCR beta sequences and about 300 Gb of sequence data. An early release covering 550 to 650 HLA-typed donors comprised about 300 gigabases of sequencing data and roughly 86 million unique TCR sequences. Of the 300 to 500 genotyped donors, approximately 80% were placed in the genetic ancestry cluster associated with self-reported Caucasian donors. The study was designed to test whether signatures of past pathogen exposure could be identified by cataloging public T cell receptors. The study used immunosequencing to profile the T cell repertoires of 666 subjects and linked those repertoires to cytomegalovirus serostatus. Besides the first cohort of 550 to 750 subjects, a separate validation cohort made up of some 110 different subjects was used. To predict cytomegalovirus infection status, the study brought together high-throughput TCR immunosequencing, statistical association of individual TCRs with disease status, and machine learning. To study patterns of TCR occurrence, a later analysis re-analyzed previously published TCR beta repertoires from 650 to 750 donors and added high-resolution HLA genotyping. The later analysis used no new phenotypic data to find candidate immune exposures, relying instead on TCR beta sequences and their occurrence across donors. To decide whether each TCR beta V gene segment behaved as functional or pseudogenic, an earlier analysis of some 570 of the donors relied on high-throughput TCR beta sequencing. Donor age, sex, ethnicity and CMV serostatus were compiled together with the repertoire data. A later genetic analysis took genome-wide SNP genotypes for about three fifths of the 666 donors and used that subset as a discovery cohort. All discovery cohort repertoires had been generated using a single sequencing platform. HLA typing included class I and class II loci at four-digit resolution. Typing coverage varied by locus: roughly 620-640 donors for A, B, C, DRB1 and DQB1; about 520 for DQA1; over 600 for DPA1; under 490 for DPB1. Because of strong linkage in the cohort, five DR-DQ haplotypes were treated as single units for association and clustering. Among 398 genotyped donors of the cohort, an average of 235,054 unique TCR beta nucleotide sequences were sequenced per donor, around 18% of them non-productive. Beyond this particular receptor, the publication reports: Assigning TCR associations to individual alleles was difficult when HLA alleles, especially DR and DQ, strongly co-occurred. In the study, approximately 160 TCR beta chains were listed as associated with cytomegalovirus. CMV serostatus was the only immune exposure information available for the cohort. A few of the identified cytomegalovirus-associated TCR beta chains were confirmed in vitro to be specific for cytomegalovirus antigens. In this cohort, only TCR beta chains were sequenced, and detectable features were limited by the absence of alpha or paired-chain data. In a later analysis, several top co-occurrence clusters were reported to appear linked to parvovirus B19, influenza, CMV and Epstein-Barr virus. A later genetic analysis reported fewer N-insertions in productive TCRs among donors in an Asian-associated ancestry cluster than the roughly 700-donor mean. In a later analysis, the rate of TCR association differed among HLA loci, with DRB1 alleles having the most associated TCRs and HLA-C alleles having the fewest. Broadly in line with IMGT annotations, most TCR beta V segments showed up in productive rearrangements about 90% or about 30% of the time in an earlier analysis of approximately 640 of the donors. Correlated functional status among segregating V segments might reflect linkage disequilibrium, but an unknown experimental factor could not be ruled out. A cluster of highly shared sequence variants was judged likely to represent a technical artifact of the sequencing pipeline. In a later analysis, most CMV-associated TCR beta chains were found to appear HLA-restricted, with HLA associations seemingly driven largely by CMV exposure. A later analysis found that HLA-associated TCR beta chains were more clonally expanded and had lower generation probabilities than equally common non-associated chains. At a false discovery rate of 0.05, a later analysis linked around 15,000 TCR beta sequences to specific HLA alleles. Because HLA typing was unavailable for some donors at each locus, only the typed subset was used in association tests. The classifier was reported to diagnose cytomegalovirus status with high specificity and sensitivity in both the original and validation cohorts. According to the authors, the approach could potentially be generalized to other disease states and immunological phenotypes. Most TCR sequences were seen in very few donors, while some public TCRs were found in many individuals. The presence/absence analyses assumed that sequencing depth was roughly uniform across donors, and that assumption may not be true. V-gene and J-gene trimming of TCR beta chains was associated with a missense DCLRE1C variant in a later genetic analysis, and the association was replicated in an independent cohort. A further reported finding was that TCR beta sequences accurately predicted the HLA-A and HLA-B alleles for most subjects in the first cohort. Seventeen rarely observed V segments, including chromosome 9 orphons, were excluded from the earlier analysis of almost 600 of the donors because counts were too low.

This clone was detected only a few times. This clone's antigen is unknown. Base qualities are missing; no much larger clone stands one base away. Libraries came from the immunoSEQ multiplex PCR assay. The multiplex PCR relied on a mix of 60 forward primers for TCR Vbeta segments and 13 reverse primers for TCR Jbeta segments. The CDR3 region of rearranged TCR beta genes was amplified from genomic DNA with a multiplex PCR assay. Amplified TCR beta libraries were sequenced as 87-base-pair reads on the Illumina HiSeq System. Processing in the source paper ran as follows. A later analysis counted about 76 million unique TCR beta chains across the 550 to 800 repertoires, and some 11 million of these chains were shared by at least two donors. Raw reads were error-corrected and collapsed into unique sequences with a nearest-neighbor algorithm that merged closely related sequences to remove PCR and sequencing errors. V, D and J gene segments were assigned by aligning CDR3 sequences to IMGT reference sequences. For a sequence to be retained, at least a six-nucleotide match to both a V gene segment and a J gene segment was required. A rearrangement was called productive if the CDR3 had no stop codons and remained in frame with V and J, and every other rearrangement was called non-productive. Following IMGT convention, CDR3 was defined as the stretch from the second conserved V-encoded cysteine up to the conserved J-encoded phenylalanine. In an earlier analysis of more than 550 of the donors, sequences lacking an unambiguous match to a single V gene segment were excluded. In an earlier analysis of several hundred of the donors, a V segment was called functional when productive rearrangements were above 56.7%, and segregating when the standard deviation between donors exceeded 5%. A statistical classification framework was developed to diagnose cytomegalovirus status using the catalog of TCR beta chain sequences. A later analysis assigned V and J genes by comparing TCR nucleotide sequences with IMGT/GENE-DB human TR gene sequences. In a later analysis, CDR3 sequences and most-parsimonious VDJ recombination scenarios were assigned using the TCRdist pipeline. In a later analysis, each TCR beta chain was defined by its CDR3 amino acid sequence together with its V-gene family, and reads lacking a unique V-gene family were excluded. In a later analysis, around 650 highly shared, low-generation-probability nucleotide sequences were removed to address suspected cross-contamination and a sequencing artifact. In a later analysis, a clonal expansion index was calculated for each public chain from normalized within-repertoire ranks of inferred template counts. Generation probabilities in a later analysis came from a VDJ recombination model fitted to out-of-frame rearrangements, and those results were checked against IGoR. A later analysis scored TCR-TCR, TCR-HLA and TCR-CMV co-occurrence with hypergeometric tests, applying a repertoire-size bias correction to TCR pairs. In a later analysis, false discovery rates were estimated by permuting HLA or CMV assignments 20 times. In a later analysis, co-occurring TCRs were grouped using DBSCAN, with TCRdist sequence similarity added in when clustering inside HLA-allele-positive subsets. Repertoires with fewer than 30,000 or more than 120,000 public chains were left out of co-occurrence clustering, as were about 5 repertoires with anomalous nucleotide sharing. Drawn from immuneACCESS, this table holds only the in-frame rearrangements with V and J called that TCRdb kept. Clones are partly lost; checked studies trace under half to an unresolved V gene and leave the rest unexplained. V and J calls and clone size follow that table, whereas D and trimming were derived from the DNA. This sample lists some 110,000 clones; just under 80% were detected once. Together, the top ten hold around 1.3% of the sample.

The cohort was made up of 500 to 800 healthy bone marrow donors. At the time of sampling, every cohort member was nominally healthy, though immune exposures that went unrecorded were likely present. The donor tested CMV seronegative and was one of the 352 seronegative cohort members. A peripheral blood sample was collected from each donor, and TCR beta sequencing was performed on peripheral blood mononuclear cells. Genomic DNA extraction from the blood cell samples was performed with the Qiagen DNeasy Blood Extraction Kit. Source material: PBMCs. The clonotype originates from a young man in good health and CMV-seronegative.

The DNA sequence is as follows: TGCGCCAGCAGCTTGTCGGGCAATCAGCCCCAGCATTTT. This is translated as CASSLSGNQPQHF. The receptor chain draws on TRBV5-1 and TRBJ1-5, with an unclear D gene assignment. CDR1 and CDR2 (SGHRS, YFSETQ) derive from the germline V gene. The CDR3 starts with the cysteine, ends with the phenylalanine, and has 13 residues. The entry retains the CDR3 DNA only, 39 bases that are in frame from base 1. Relative to germline, V is 1 base shorter and J is 2 bases shorter, with 4 bases between their ends.